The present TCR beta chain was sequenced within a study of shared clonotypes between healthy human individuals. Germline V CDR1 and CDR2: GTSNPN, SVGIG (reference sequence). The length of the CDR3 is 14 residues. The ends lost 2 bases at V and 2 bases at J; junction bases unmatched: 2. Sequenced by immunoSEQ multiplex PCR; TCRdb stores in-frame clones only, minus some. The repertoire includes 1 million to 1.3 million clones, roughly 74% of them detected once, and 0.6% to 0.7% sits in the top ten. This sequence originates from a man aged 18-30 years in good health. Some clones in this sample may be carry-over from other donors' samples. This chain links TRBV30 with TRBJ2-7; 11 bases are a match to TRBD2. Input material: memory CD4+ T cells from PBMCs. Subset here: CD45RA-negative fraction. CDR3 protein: CAWSLAGGAYEQYF. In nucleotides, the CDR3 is TGTGCCTGGAGTCTAGCGGGAGGCGCCTACGAGCAGTACTTC.